The 26 T cell receptor beta chains presented below share a single source sample, sequenced in a study of vaccination effects on CD4 cells after COVID-19. The assay was immunoSEQ multiplex PCR, and TCRdb's table has in-frame clones only and misses some. Of under 40,000 clones listed, 72% are singletons. The antigens for these receptors are not known. CD4+ T cells specific for antigen were expanded with viral peptide pools by the ViraFEST assay before sequencing. Cells that had been cultured for roughly ten days were the source of isolated CD4+ T cells. Each participant received a vaccine that was either BNT162b2 or mRNA-1273, given as two doses. The source material was CD4+ T cells from PBMCs cultured with HCoV-229E spike peptides, sampled after COVID-19 vaccination. These receptors were obtained from a human donor who received a COVID-19 vaccine.

The chain joins TRBV29-1 to TRBJ2-7; D unresolved. The CDR3 length is 13 residues. Germline lookup yields CDR1 SQVTM and CDR2 ANQGSEA. Trimming pared 4 bases from V and 2 bases from J, leaving 12 bases between. The CDR3 sequence: CSVVQVSPYEQYF. The CDR3 DNA reads TGCAGCGTTGTTCAGGTCAGTCCCTACGAGCAGTACTTC.

This rearrangement joins TRBV10-2 to TRBJ2-7; possibly TRBD2 for D (6 bases). From germline, CDR1 is WSHSY and CDR2 SAAADI. Deletions cut 4 bases from V and 2 bases from J, with 15 bases between. The CDR3 is 15 amino acids. The CDR3 region has the DNA TGCGCCAGCAGTGCGACTAGGCCTCGTACCTACGAGCAGTACTTC. Protein: CASSATRPRTYEQYF.

The rearrangement joins TRBV7-9 to TRBJ1-1, with D uncertain. Trimming left V 2 bases short and J 4 bases short, with 17 bases between. The CDR3 extends over 16 amino acids. From germline, CDR1 is SEHNR and CDR2 FQNEAQ (reference sequence). DNA of the CDR3: TGTGCCAGCAGCTTACGTGCCATAACCGAGGGCACTGAAGCTTTCTTT. It translates to CASSLRAITEGTEAFF.

V is TRBV18 and J is TRBJ2-3; 8 bases agree with TRBD2. From germline, CDR1 is KGHSH and CDR2 LQKENI. The length of the CDR3 is 18 residues. J was trimmed by 0 bases and V by 0 bases; bases with no gene match: 8. The CDR3 coding sequence is TGTGCCAGCTCACCACCCGACGGGAGGGCCCCAAGCACAGATACGCAGTATTTT. The encoded protein is CASSPPDGRAPSTDTQYF.

The gene calls are TRBV6-2 or TRBV6-3 and TRBJ2-7; TRBD2 agrees at 12 bases. The CDR3 sequence is 14 residues long. With V trimmed by 5 bases and J by 5 bases, 4 bases remained unmatched. CDR1 and CDR2 from the germline V gene are MNHEY and SVGEGT. The CDR3 region is CASSPLAGGNEQYF. DNA for the CDR3: TGTGCCAGCAGTCCCCTAGCGGGAGGGAACGAGCAGTACTTC.

The chain employs TRBV12-5 and TRBJ1-1; no reliable D call. Per germline, CDR1 LGHNT and CDR2 FRNRAP. Trimming shortened V by 0 bases and J by 4 bases, and 9 bases separated the two germline ends. The CDR3 has 14 amino acids. The CDR3 region has the DNA TGTGCTAGTGGTTTGGTCATAAGAAGCACTGAAGCTTTCTTT. It yields the protein CASGLVIRSTEAFF.

V gene TRBV12-3 or TRBV12-4 combines with J gene TRBJ2-7, with D uncertain. The CDR3 loop spans 12 amino acids. V was pared by 7 bases and J by 2 bases, with 9 bases between. In DNA form, the CDR3 reads TGTGCCAGCAACTCTCTTCCCTACGAGCAGTACTTC. Translation: CASNSLPYEQYF.

The chain uses TRBV9 and TRBJ2-7; 8 bases are a match to TRBD1. CDR1 and CDR2 from the germline V gene are SGDLS and YYNGEE. This CDR3 spans 17 amino acids. Trimming took 0 bases from V and 11 from J; bases not matched to a gene: 19. The CDR3 here is CASSVGLTLGTGHMEYF. In DNA form, the CDR3 reads TGTGCCAGCAGCGTAGGGCTAACATTGGGGACAGGCCATATGGAGTACTTC. The full variable domain, its missing parts supplied by reference TRBV9 and TRBJ2-7, is DSGVTQTPKHLITATGQRVTLRCSPRSGDLSVYWYQQSLDQGLQFLIQYYNGEERAKGNILERFSAQQFPDLHSELNLSSLELGDSALYFCASSVGLTLGTGHMEYFGPGTRLTVT.

The rearrangement uses TRBV19 and TRBJ1-2, with a possible D match to TRBD1 (6 bases). From germline, CDR1 is LNHDA and CDR2 SQIVND (reference sequence). This CDR3 has 13 amino acids. Trimming pared 3 bases from V and 4 bases from J, leaving 9 bases between. The CDR3 DNA reads TGTGCCAGTAGTATCCGGGACACCTATGGCTACACCTTC. Translated, it gives CASSIRDTYGYTF.

This chain uses TRBV6-6 with TRBJ1-2; D is unclear. The CDR3 totals 15 residues. V was clipped by 2 bases and J by 6 bases, with 16 bases between them. CDR1 and CDR2 from the germline V gene are MNHNY and SVGAGI (reference sequence). The CDR3 DNA is TGTGCCAGCAGTTACCATCAAATGGCGGAGGATGGCTACACCTTC. Translated: CASSYHQMAEDGYTF.

The chain has TRBV6-5 and TRBJ2-2; a weak D match, TRBD2 (5 bases). The CDR3 totals 15 residues. Trimming took off 10 bases at V and 3 bases at J, with 18 bases between the two ends. Germline values: CDR1 MNHEY, CDR2 SVGAGI. This CDR3 reads CATSLGGIYTGELFF. The CDR3 nucleotides are TGTGCCACCTCCCTTGGAGGAATATACACCGGGGAGCTGTTTTTT.

V usage is TRBV7-8 and J usage is TRBJ2-3; no clear D gene. Trimming left V 5 bases short and J 3 bases short, with 9 bases between. CDR1 SGHVS and CDR2 FQNEAQ come from the germline V gene. This CDR3 spans 13 amino acids. CDR3 protein: CASSPRLTDTQYF. DNA of the CDR3: TGTGCCAGCAGCCCACGGTTGACAGATACGCAGTATTTT.

The chain recombines TRBV3-1 (or the pseudogene TRBV3-2) with TRBJ2-5; no definite D call. CDR3 length equals 14 residues. Trimming left V 2 bases short and J 2 bases short, with 9 bases between. Per germline, CDR1 LGHDT and CDR2 YNNKEL (reference sequence). The CDR3, as DNA: TGTGCCAGCAGCCAAAACACGGGTCAAGAGACCCAGTACTTC. Its translation: CASSQNTGQETQYF.

This chain connects TRBV6-6 to TRBJ1-2, with D perhaps TRBD1 (6 bases). V was pared by 6 bases and J by 8 bases, with 28 bases between. Per germline, CDR1 MNHNY and CDR2 SVGAGI (reference sequence). CDR3 length: 17 amino acids. The CDR3 DNA sequence: TGTGCCAGCAGCCGATCTGCCCCGGACAGTTTTACGGGCGGCTACACCTTC. Protein sequence: CASSRSAPDSFTGGYTF.

The V gene is TRBV5-1, the J gene TRBJ1-2; possibly TRBD1 for D (6 bases). This CDR3 spans 15 amino acids. V was shortened by 0 bases and J by 8 bases, with 17 bases between the two germline ends. CDR1 is SGHRS and CDR2 is YFSETQ in the germline V gene. CDR3 sequence: CASSLGPGTPNGYTF. For the CDR3, the DNA is TGCGCCAGCAGCTTGGGCCCCGGGACACCGAACGGCTACACCTTC.

The CDR3 bases are TGTGCCAGCAGCTTAGAGTCGAGCCAGCCCCAGCATTTT. Protein: CASSLESSQPQHF. The chain employs TRBV7-9 and TRBJ1-5; D is unclear. V lost 1 base and J lost 7, with 8 bases in between. This CDR3 comprises 13 residues. Germline V lookup: CDR1 SEHNR, CDR2 FQNEAQ (reference sequence).

The chain links TRBV6-2 or TRBV6-3 to TRBJ1-5; D uncertain. The CDR3 is 13 residues long. Germline CDR1 reads MNHEY; CDR2 reads SVGEGT. V dropped 1 base and J dropped 10 bases, with 11 bases sitting between them. The CDR3 bases are TGTGCCAGCAGTTACTACCCGCCCCTTCCCCAGCATTTT. This codes for CASSYYPPLPQHF.

V gene TRBV9 combines with J gene TRBJ1-2; 7 nucleotides line up with TRBD1. The CDR3 loop spans 13 amino acids. Germline CDR1 and CDR2: SGDLS and YYNGEE. With 3 bases clipped from V and 8 bases from J, the junction kept 7 bases outside the gene matches. The CDR3 DNA follows: TGTGCCAGCAGCGAGGACAGGAAGGAAGGCTACACCTTC. Amino acid sequence: CASSEDRKEGYTF.

V and J are TRBV29-1 and TRBJ2-1; 7 bases are a match to TRBD2. The CDR3 length is 14 residues. With 4 bases clipped from V and 9 bases from J, the junction kept 12 bases outside the gene matches. Germline loops: CDR1 SQVTM, CDR2 ANQGSEA. CDR3 DNA: TGCAGCGTTGGGCGGGAGTGGAGTACAGGTGAGCAGTTCTTC. Translating it yields CSVGREWSTGEQFF.

The V and J genes are TRBV4-1 and TRBJ2-7, with 7 positions matching TRBD2. The CDR3 totals 19 residues. CDR1 and CDR2 (germline): MGHRA, YSYEKL. After removal of 2 bases from V and 0 bases from J, the junction contained 16 bases not matched to a gene. The CDR3 sequence is CASSQIQTSSGTSSYEQYF. For the CDR3, the DNA is TGCGCCAGCAGCCAAATCCAAACTTCTAGCGGTACTAGCTCCTACGAGCAGTACTTC.

The genes are TRBV10-3 and TRBJ2-1; 9 positions agree with TRBD1. Per germline, CDR1 ENHRY and CDR2 SYGVKD. Germline trimming cut 11 bases from V and 1 base from J; bases unmatched to any gene: 3. CDR3 length equals 13 residues. CDR3: CAATGGSYNEQFF. The CDR3 DNA reads as TGTGCCGCGACAGGGGGTTCCTACAATGAGCAGTTCTTC.

The V and J genes are TRBV10-3 and TRBJ1-3; D not resolved. This CDR3 contains 11 residues. Per the germline V gene, CDR1 is ENHRY and CDR2 is SYGVKD. V shed 8 bases and J shed 3 bases, with 5 bases lying between them. As DNA, the CDR3 is TGTGCCATCTTGGGTGGAAACACCATATATTTT. It specifies CAILGGNTIYF.

The chain is built from TRBV5-1 and TRBJ2-1; a possible D gene is TRBD1 (6 bases). V lost 8 bases to trimming and J lost 6 bases, with 24 bases between them. From germline, CDR1 is SGHRS and CDR2 YFSETQ. CDR3 size: 16 residues. In DNA, the CDR3 is TGCGCCAGTCAGGGGAGTAAGGTACGGGTGTCCAATGAGCAGTTCTTC. This codes for CASQGSKVRVSNEQFF.

The sample holds a few counts of this clone. The gene calls are TRBV2 and TRBJ2-1, with 10 bases identical to TRBD2. This CDR3 comprises 18 residues. V shed 1 base and J 7 bases; nucleotides not matched to a gene: 13. CDR1 is SNHLY, CDR2 FYNNEI, per germline. CDR3 DNA: TGTGCCAGCAGTGAAGGCTGGCCTAGCGGGAGAATTGGGAATGAGCAGTTCTTC. Protein product: CASSEGWPSGRIGNEQFF.

This chain links TRBV11-1 with TRBJ2-1; perhaps TRBD1 as D (5 bases). The V end lost 6 bases, the J end lost 8 bases, and 8 bases lay between the germline ends. Per germline, CDR1 SGHAT and CDR2 FQDESV (reference sequence). This CDR3 is built from 11 residues. In DNA form, the CDR3 reads TGTGCCAGCAGTAAGGGGTATGAGCAGTTCTTC. Encoded protein: CASSKGYEQFF.

This clone occurred a few times. V and J are TRBV9 and TRBJ2-3; 9 bases fit TRBD2. The CDR3 length is 18 residues. V shed 0 bases, J shed 1 base, and the junction held 9 bases outside the gene matches. CDR1 is SGDLS and CDR2 is YYNGEE in the germline V gene. The CDR3 DNA reads TGTGCCAGCAGCGTAGGTGGCGGGGGGGCTCCGGGCACAGATACGCAGTATTTT. This encodes CASSVGGGGAPGTDTQYF.